The T cell receptor beta chain under discussion was sequenced for a study of blood T cells in healthy people across ages. The germline CDR1 and CDR2 sequences are SGHTA and FQGNSA. The CDR3 runs 13 residues. A second roughly 6 to 11 cycle PCR used barcoded and J-beta primers. Via MiXCR, TCRdb re-called the 5' RACE reads, giving one row per CDR3 protein. The sample carries over 1,200,000 distinct CDR3 sequences, roughly 59% recorded once. This clonotype has at least ten counts. The junction shows a germline mismatch at one end, possibly a read error. This TCR was recovered from a man between 18 and 35 years old in good health. The chain has TRBV7-2 and TRBJ2-7; 7 bases line up with TRBD2. Input material: blood. The CDR3 DNA reads TGCGCCAGCAGCTTGGATAGCGGGTACGAGCAGTACTTC. Translating gives CASSLDSGYEQYF.